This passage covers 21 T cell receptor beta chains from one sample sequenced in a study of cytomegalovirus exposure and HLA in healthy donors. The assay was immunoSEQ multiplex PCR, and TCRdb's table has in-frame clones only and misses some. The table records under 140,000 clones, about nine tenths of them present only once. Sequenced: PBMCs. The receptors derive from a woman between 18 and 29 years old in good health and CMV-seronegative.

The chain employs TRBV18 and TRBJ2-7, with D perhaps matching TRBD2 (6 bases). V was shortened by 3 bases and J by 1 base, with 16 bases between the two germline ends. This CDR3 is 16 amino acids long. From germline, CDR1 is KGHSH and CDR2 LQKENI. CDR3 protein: CASSPRGGGTSYEQYF. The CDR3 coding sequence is TGTGCCAGCTCACCCCGGGGTGGGGGGACTTCCTACGAGCAGTACTTC.

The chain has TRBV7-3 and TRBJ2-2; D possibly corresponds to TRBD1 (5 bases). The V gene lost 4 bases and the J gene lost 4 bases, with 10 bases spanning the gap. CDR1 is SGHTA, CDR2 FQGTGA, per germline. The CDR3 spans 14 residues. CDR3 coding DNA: TGTGCCAGCAGCTCAGGACACGCCACCGGGGAGCTGTTTTTT. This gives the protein CASSSGHATGELFF.

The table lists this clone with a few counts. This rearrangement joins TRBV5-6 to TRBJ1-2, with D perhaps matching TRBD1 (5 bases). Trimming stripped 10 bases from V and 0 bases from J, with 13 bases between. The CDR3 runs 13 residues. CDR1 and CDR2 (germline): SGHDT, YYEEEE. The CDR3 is CASVGGSNYGYTF. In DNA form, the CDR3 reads TGTGCCTCGGTCGGGGGGTCTAACTATGGCTACACCTTC.

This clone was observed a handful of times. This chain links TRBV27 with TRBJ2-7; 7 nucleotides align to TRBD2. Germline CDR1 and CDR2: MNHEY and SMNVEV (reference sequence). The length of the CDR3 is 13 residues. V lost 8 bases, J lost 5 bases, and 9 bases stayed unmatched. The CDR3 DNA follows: TGTGCCAGCTCCACAACGGGGGGTCACGAGCAGTACTTC. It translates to CASSTTGGHEQYF.

CDR3: CASSLGTGGSPLHF. As DNA, the CDR3 is TGTGCCAGCAGCTTAGGGACAGGGGGTTCACCCCTCCACTTT. This sequence joins TRBV11-1 and TRBJ1-6; 10 positions agree with TRBD1. CDR3 length: 14 residues. V was pared by 1 base and J by 9 bases, with 0 bases of the junction left unmatched. CDR1 is SGHAT and CDR2 is FQDESV in the germline V gene (reference sequence). The entire variable domain, with the rest obtained from reference TRBV11-1 and TRBJ1-6, is as follows: EAEVAQSPRYKITEKSQAVAFWCDPISGHATLYWYRQILGQGPELLVQFQDESVVDDSQLPKDRFSAERLKGVDSTLKIQPAELGDSAMYLCASSLGTGGSPLHFGNGTRLTVT.

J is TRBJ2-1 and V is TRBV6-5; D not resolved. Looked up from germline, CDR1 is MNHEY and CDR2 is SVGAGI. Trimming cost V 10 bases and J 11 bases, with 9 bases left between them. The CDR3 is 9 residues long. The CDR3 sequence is CATQKKQFF. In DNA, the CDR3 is TGTGCCACCCAGAAAAAGCAGTTCTTC.

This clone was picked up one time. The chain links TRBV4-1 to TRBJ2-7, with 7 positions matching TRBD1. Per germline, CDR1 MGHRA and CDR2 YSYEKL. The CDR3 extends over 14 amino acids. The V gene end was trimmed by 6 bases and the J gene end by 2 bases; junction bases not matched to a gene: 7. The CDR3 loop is CASRDRQGTYEQYF. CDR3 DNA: TGCGCCAGCAGAGATCGACAGGGTACCTACGAGCAGTACTTC.

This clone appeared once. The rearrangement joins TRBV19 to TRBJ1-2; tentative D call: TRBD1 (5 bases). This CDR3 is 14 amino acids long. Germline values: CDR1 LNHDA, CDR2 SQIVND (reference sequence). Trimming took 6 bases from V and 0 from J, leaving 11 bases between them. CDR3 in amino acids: CASRPQQANYGYTF. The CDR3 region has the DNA TGTGCCAGTAGACCCCAACAGGCTAACTATGGCTACACCTTC.

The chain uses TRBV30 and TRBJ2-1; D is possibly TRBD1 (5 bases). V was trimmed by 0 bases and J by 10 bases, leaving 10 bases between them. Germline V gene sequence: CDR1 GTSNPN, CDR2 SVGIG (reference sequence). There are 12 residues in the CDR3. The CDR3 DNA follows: TGTGCCTGGAGTGTAGGGGCGGACGAGCAGTTCTTC. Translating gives CAWSVGADEQFF.

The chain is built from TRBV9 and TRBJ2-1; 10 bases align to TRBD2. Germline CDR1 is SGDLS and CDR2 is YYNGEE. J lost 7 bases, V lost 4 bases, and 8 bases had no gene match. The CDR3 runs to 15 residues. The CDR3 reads CASSPGLAVANEQFF. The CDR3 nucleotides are TGTGCCAGCAGCCCCGGACTAGCGGTGGCGAATGAGCAGTTCTTC.

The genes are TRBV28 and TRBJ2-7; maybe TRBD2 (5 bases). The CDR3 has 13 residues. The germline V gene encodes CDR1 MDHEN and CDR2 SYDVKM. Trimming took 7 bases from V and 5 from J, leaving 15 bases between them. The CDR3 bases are TGTGCCAGCAAAGCGAGGGCTGAGAACGAGCAGTACTTC. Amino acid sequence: CASKARAENEQYF.

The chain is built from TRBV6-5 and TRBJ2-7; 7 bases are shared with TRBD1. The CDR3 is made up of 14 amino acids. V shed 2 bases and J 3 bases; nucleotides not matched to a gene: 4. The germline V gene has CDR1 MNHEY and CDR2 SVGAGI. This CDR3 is CASSYNSGGYEQYF. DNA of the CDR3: TGTGCCAGCAGTTACAATTCAGGGGGCTACGAGCAGTACTTC.

This CDR3 reads CASSIGQASSGNTIYF. CDR3 sequence (DNA): TGCGCCAGCAGCATAGGACAGGCGAGCTCTGGAAACACCATATATTTT. V is TRBV5-1 and J is TRBJ1-3; TRBD1 matches at 7 bases. This CDR3 has 16 amino acids. Germline CDR1 and CDR2: SGHRS and YFSETQ. The ends lost 4 bases at V and 0 bases at J; junction bases unmatched: 7.

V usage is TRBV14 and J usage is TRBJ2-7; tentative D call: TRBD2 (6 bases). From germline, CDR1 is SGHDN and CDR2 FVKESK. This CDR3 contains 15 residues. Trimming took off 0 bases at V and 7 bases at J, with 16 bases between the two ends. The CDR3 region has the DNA TGTGCCAGCAGCCAAGAAAAGGTTTTCCGGGGGGAGCAGTACTTC. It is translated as CASSQEKVFRGEQYF. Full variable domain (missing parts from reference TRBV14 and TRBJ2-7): EAGVTQFPSHSVIEKGQTVTLRCDPISGHDNLYWYRRVMGKEIKFLLHFVKESKQDESGMPNNRFLAERTGGTYSTLKVQPAELEDSGVYFCASSQEKVFRGEQYFGPGTRLTVT.

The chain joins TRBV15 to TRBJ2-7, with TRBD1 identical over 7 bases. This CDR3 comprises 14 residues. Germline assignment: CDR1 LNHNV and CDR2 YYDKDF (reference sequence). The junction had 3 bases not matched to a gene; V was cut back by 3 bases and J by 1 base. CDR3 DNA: TGTGCCACCAGCAGCCCGACAGGGTCCTACGAGCAGTACTTC. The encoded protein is CATSSPTGSYEQYF.

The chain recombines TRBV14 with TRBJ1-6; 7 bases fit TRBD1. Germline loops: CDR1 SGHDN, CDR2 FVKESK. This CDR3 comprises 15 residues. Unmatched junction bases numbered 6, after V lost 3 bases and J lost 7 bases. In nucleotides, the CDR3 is TGTGCCAGCAGCCAGGAGGGACAGTTGAATTCACCCCTCCACTTT. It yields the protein CASSQEGQLNSPLHF. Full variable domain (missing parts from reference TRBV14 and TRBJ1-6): EAGVTQFPSHSVIEKGQTVTLRCDPISGHDNLYWYRRVMGKEIKFLLHFVKESKQDESGMPNNRFLAERTGGTYSTLKVQPAELEDSGVYFCASSQEGQLNSPLHFGNGTRLTVT.

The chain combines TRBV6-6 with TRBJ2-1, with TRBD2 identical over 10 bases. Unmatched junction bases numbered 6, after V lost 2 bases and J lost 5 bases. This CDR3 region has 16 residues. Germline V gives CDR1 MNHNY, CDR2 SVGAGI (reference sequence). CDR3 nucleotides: TGTGCCAGCAGTTACGGTGTTAGCGGGAGGCACAATGAGCAGTTCTTC. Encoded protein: CASSYGVSGRHNEQFF.

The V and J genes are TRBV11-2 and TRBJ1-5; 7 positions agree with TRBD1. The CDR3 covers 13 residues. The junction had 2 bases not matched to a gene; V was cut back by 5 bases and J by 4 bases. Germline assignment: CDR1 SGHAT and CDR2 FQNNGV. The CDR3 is CASSHRGNQPQHF. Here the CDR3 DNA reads TGTGCCAGCAGCCACAGGGGTAATCAGCCCCAGCATTTT.

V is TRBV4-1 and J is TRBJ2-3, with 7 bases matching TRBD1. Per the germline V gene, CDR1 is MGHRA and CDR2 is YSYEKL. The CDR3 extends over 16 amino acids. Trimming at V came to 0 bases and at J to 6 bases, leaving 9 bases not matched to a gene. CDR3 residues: CASSQDPQGVQDTQYF. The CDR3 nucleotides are TGCGCCAGCAGCCAAGATCCTCAGGGGGTGCAGGATACGCAGTATTTT.

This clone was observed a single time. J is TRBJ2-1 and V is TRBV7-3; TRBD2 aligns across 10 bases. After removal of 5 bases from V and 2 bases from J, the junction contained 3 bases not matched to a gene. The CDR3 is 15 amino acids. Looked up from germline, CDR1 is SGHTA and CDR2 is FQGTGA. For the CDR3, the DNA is TGTGCCAGCAGCCAGCGGGGGGGCGCCTACAATGAGCAGTTCTTC. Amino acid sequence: CASSQRGGAYNEQFF.

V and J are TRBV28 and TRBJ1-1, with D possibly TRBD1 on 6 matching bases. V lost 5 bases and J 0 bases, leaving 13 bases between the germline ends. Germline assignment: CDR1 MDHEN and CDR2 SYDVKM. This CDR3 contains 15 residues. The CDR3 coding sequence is TGTGCCAGCAGTCCTCAAACAGGGATGAACACTGAAGCTTTCTTT. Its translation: CASSPQTGMNTEAFF. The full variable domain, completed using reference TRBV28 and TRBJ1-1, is DVKVTQSSRYLVKRTGEKVFLECVQDMDHENMFWYRQDPGLGLRLIYFSYDVKMKEKGDIPEGYSVSREKKERFSLILESASTNQTSMYLCASSPQTGMNTEAFFGQGTRLTVV.